The rows below give T cell receptor beta chains drawn from one sample of a study of blood T cell repertoires in COVID-19. Sequenced by immunoSEQ multiplex PCR; TCRdb stores in-frame clones only, minus some. The data contain roughly 100,000 clones, less than 85% of them singletons. Material: peripheral blood. The receptors shown here come from an older woman with acute or convalescent COVID-19. Both conserved end residues are part of each CDR3. The D gene is left open where the match is weak. Clone size, where shown, is once, few, many, or a class for clones that have expanded.

TRBV27	.	TRBD1	TRBJ1-4	TGTGCCAGCGCTGACCCCCGCAGGGGGAGTCAACTGTTTTTT	CASADPRRGSQLFF
TRBV5-1	.	TRBD2	TRBJ2-3	TGCGCCAGCAGCTTGGGGACTAGCGGGGGGCAGGCAGATACGCAGTATTTT	CASSLGTSGGQADTQYF
TRBV7-9	.	TRBD2	TRBJ2-1	TGTGCCAGCAGCTTGGATCTAGCGGGAGGTGGTGAGCAGTTCTTC	CASSLDLAGGGEQFF
TRBV5-1	.	.	TRBJ1-5	TGCGCCAGCAGCTTGGGCCTAGATCAGCCCCAGCATTTT	CASSLGLDQPQHF
TRBV19	.	.	TRBJ1-1	TGTGCCACCGCCGGGGGGTTAAACACTGAAGCTTTCTTT	CATAGGLNTEAFF
TRBV5-5	.	TRBD2	TRBJ2-1	TGTGCCAGCAGCTTTAGTTGGGGGGGCAATGAGCAGTTCTTC	CASSFSWGGNEQFF
TRBV18	.	.	TRBJ1-2	TGTGCCAGCTCACCATCAATTACAGGGCGTAGCGGCTACACCTTC	CASSPSITGRSGYTF
TRBV28	.	TRBD1	TRBJ1-3	TGTGCCAGCAGTTCCTTACAGGGGGTAACGAGCTCTGGAAACACCATATATTTT	CASSSLQGVTSSGNTIYF
TRBV5-6	.	.	TRBJ2-7	TGTGCCAGCAGCACAGAGGGCTACGAGCAGTACTTC	CASSTEGYEQYF
TRBV15	.	TRBD2	TRBJ2-1	TGTGCCACCAGTCCCGGACGGGGACTAGGCTACAATGAGCAGTTCTTC	CATSPGRGLGYNEQFF
TRBV5-4	.	TRBD1	TRBJ2-2	TGTGCCAGCAGCCTTGACAGGGGAGAGACCGGGGAGCTGTTTTTT	CASSLDRGETGELFF
TRBV3-1/TRBV3-2	.	.	TRBJ2-3	TGTGCCAGCAGCCCCCTAAGCGTGAGCGCAGATACGCAGTATTTT	CASSPLSVSADTQYF
TRBV5-4	.	TRBD1	TRBJ1-1	TGTGCCAGCAGCTCGTTGGACAGGCAGAACACTGAAGCTTTCTTT	CASSSLDRQNTEAFF
TRBV19	.	.	TRBJ1-5	TGTGCCAGTAGTATCTGGGGGGAGGGTCAGCCCCAGCATTTT	CASSIWGEGQPQHF
TRBV5-1	.	.	TRBJ1-2	TGCGCCAGCAGCTTGGAGATTGGGCAGAGCTATGGCTACACCTTC	CASSLEIGQSYGYTF
TRBV6-4	.	.	TRBJ1-1	TGTGCCAGCAGGTTGACAGTAAACACTGAAGCTTTCTTT	CASRLTVNTEAFF
TRBV27	few	.	TRBJ1-1	TGTGCCAGCAGTTTATCTGCCAGGTTGAACACTGAAGCTTTCTTT	CASSLSARLNTEAFF
TRBV23-1	.	.	TRBJ1-1	TGCGCCAGCAGACAGGGTGGTAATGAAGCTTTCTTT	CASRQGGNEAFF
TRBV28	.	.	TRBJ2-7	TGTGCCAGCAGTTTGCCGATGATAACCGGGCGGGGGCAGTACTTC	CASSLPMITGRGQYF
TRBV7-3	.	TRBD1	TRBJ1-1	TGTGCCAGCAGCTTATCCGCGGGACAGCACACTGAAGCTTTCTTT	CASSLSAGQHTEAFF
TRBV7-8	.	.	TRBJ2-5	TGTGCCAGCAGCTTTGAGTTTGCGGGGAGTGGGACCCAGTACTTC	CASSFEFAGSGTQYF
TRBV6-5	.	.	TRBJ1-2	TGTGCCAGCAGCGTGACAGGAGTCTATGGCTACACCTTC	CASSVTGVYGYTF
TRBV25-1	.	.	TRBJ2-7	TGTGCCAGCAGCAAAACCGGGACTGACTACGAGCAGTACTTC	CASSKTGTDYEQYF
TRBV19	.	.	TRBJ1-1	TGTGCCAGTAGTATACCGGGAAGGTATTTGGCTGAAGCTTTCTTT	CASSIPGRYLAEAFF
TRBV5-4	.	TRBD2	TRBJ2-3	TGTGCCAGCAGCGGAATGGGACTAGCTGGCGGCACAGATACGCAGTATTTT	CASSGMGLAGGTDTQYF
TRBV6-1	.	.	TRBJ1-5	TGTGCCAGCAGTGAGAAGACACAGCCCCAGCATTTT	CASSEKTQPQHF
TRBV7-8	.	TRBD1	TRBJ1-5	TGTGCCAGCAGCTTAGAGAGGAGCAGGGGGCCTCAGCCCCAGCATTTT	CASSLERSRGPQPQHF
TRBV12-2	.	.	TRBJ1-2	TGTGCCAACACAGGGAGCGATGGCTACACCTTC	CANTGSDGYTF
TRBV5-4	.	TRBD2	TRBJ2-1	TGTGCCAGCAGCTTGGGGCTAGCGGGGGGTACTTACAATGAGCAGTTCTTC	CASSLGLAGGTYNEQFF
TRBV28	.	.	TRBJ1-3	TGTGCCAGCAGTTTATCCTCCGGTGGAAACACCATATATTTT	CASSLSSGGNTIYF
TRBV6-2/TRBV6-3	.	TRBD1	TRBJ1-5	TGTGCCAGCAGTGCCCAGGGGGCAGACAATCAGCCCCAGCATTTT	CASSAQGADNQPQHF
TRBV4-1	.	.	TRBJ2-1	TGCGCCAGCAGCCAAGAAGGGGGGGACAGGCCCTCCTACAATGAGCAGTTCTTC	CASSQEGGDRPSYNEQFF
TRBV10-1	once	TRBD2	TRBJ2-1	TGCGCCAGCAGGGGGGGGAGCTCCTACAATGAGCAGTTCTTC	CASRGGSSYNEQFF
TRBV11-3	.	.	TRBJ1-1	TGTGCCAGCAGCTTAGGGGTAGGGGTGAACACTGAAGCTTTCTTT	CASSLGVGVNTEAFF
TRBV10-3	.	TRBD1	TRBJ1-4	TGTGCCATCAGTGAAGGGACAGCAGAAAAACTGTTTTTT	CAISEGTAEKLFF
TRBV5-1	.	.	TRBJ1-5	TGCGCCAGCAGCGGAGGGACGGGCCAGCCCCAGCATTTT	CASSGGTGQPQHF
TRBV19	.	.	TRBJ2-3	TGTGCCAGTAGTATAGTGGGATTGGAGGGTACGCAGTATTTT	CASSIVGLEGTQYF
TRBV28	.	.	TRBJ2-7	TGTGCCAGCAGAGGACACGGAGCCTCCTACGAGCAGTACTTC	CASRGHGASYEQYF
TRBV4-1	.	.	TRBJ1-2	TGCGCCAGCAGCCAAGATCAAAACAGGGTCTATGGCTACACCTTC	CASSQDQNRVYGYTF
TRBV7-2	.	.	TRBJ1-1	TGTGCCAGCAGCCCGGGACAAAACACTGAAGCTTTCTTT	CASSPGQNTEAFF
TRBV7-9	.	TRBD2	TRBJ2-7	TGTGCCAGCAGCTTAGGGGCCGGACTAGCCTACGAGCAGTACTTC	CASSLGAGLAYEQYF